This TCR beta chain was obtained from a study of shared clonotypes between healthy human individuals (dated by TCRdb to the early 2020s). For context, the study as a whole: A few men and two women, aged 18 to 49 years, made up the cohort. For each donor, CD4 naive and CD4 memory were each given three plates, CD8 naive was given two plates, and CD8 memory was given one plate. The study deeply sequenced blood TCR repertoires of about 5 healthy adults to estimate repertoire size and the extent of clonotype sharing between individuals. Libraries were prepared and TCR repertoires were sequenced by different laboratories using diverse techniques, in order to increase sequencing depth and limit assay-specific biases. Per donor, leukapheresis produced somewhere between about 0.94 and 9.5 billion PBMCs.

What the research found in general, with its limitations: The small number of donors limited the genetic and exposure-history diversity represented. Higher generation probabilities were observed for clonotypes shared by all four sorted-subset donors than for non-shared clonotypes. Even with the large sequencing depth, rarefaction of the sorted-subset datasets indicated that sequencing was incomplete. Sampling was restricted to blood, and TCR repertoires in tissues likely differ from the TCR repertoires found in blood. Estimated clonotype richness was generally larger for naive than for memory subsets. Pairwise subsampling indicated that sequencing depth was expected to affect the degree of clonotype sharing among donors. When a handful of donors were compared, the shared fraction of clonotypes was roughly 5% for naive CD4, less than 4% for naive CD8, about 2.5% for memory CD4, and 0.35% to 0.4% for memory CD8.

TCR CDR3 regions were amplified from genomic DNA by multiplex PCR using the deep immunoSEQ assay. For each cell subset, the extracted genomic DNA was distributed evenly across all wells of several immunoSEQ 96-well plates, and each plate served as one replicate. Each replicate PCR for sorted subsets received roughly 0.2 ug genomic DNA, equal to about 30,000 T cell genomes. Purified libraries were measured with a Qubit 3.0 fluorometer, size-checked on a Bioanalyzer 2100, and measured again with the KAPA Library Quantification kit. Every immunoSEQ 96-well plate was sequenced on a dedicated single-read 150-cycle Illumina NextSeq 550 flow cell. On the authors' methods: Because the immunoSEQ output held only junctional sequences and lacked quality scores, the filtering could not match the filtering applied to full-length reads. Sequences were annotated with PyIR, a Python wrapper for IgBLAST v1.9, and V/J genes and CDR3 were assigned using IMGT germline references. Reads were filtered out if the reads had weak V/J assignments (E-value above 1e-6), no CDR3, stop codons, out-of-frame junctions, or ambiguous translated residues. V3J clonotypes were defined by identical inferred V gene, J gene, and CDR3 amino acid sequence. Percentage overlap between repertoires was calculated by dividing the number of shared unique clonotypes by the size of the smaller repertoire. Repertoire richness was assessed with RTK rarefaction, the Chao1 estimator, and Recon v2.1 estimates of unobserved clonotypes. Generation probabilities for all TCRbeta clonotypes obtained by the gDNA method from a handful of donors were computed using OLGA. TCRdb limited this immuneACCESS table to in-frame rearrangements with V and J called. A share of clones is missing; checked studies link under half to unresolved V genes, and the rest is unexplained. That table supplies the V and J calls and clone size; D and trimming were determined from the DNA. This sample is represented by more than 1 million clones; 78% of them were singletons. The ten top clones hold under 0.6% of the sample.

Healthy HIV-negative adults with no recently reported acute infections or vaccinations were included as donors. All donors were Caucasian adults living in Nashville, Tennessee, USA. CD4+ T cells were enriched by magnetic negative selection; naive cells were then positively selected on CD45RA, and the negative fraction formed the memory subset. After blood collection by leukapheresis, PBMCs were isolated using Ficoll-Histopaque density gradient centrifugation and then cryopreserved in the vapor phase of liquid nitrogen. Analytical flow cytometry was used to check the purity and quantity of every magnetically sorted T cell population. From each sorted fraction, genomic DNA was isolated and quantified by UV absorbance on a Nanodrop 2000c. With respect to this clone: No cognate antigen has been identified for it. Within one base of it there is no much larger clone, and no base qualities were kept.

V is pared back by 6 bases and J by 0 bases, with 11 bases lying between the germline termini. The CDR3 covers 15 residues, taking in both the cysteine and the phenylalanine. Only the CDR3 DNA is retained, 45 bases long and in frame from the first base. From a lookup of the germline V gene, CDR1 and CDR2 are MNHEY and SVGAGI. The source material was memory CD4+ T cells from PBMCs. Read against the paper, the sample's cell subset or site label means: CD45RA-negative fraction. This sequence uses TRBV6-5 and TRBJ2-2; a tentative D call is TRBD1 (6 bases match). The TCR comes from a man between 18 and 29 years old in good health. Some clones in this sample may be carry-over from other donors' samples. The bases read TGTGCCAGCAGACTGGACAGATCGAACACCGGGGAGCTGTTTTTT. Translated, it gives CASRLDRSNTGELFF.